This T cell receptor beta chain was identified during a study of OX40 agonist ivuxolimab in advanced cancers. Study details: Patients assigned to dose escalation were diagnosed with hepatocellular carcinoma, melanoma, renal cell or head and neck cancer. Of mixed ages from about 20 to 90 and averaging around 60 years, the group was roughly 85% male. Three patients had partial responses: one hepatocellular carcinoma, two cutaneous melanoma. Study observations and caveats: By week 6 at 0.1 to 3.0 mg/kg, blood CD4+ and CD8+ T cells had expanded clonally.

The germline CDR1 and CDR2 sequences are MGHDK and SYGVNS. The CDR3 is 14 amino acids. V gave up 4 bases and J gave up 4 bases, with 12 bases separating them. This table comes from immunoSEQ multiplex PCR, and its TCRdb copy is limited to in-frame clones, with some not included. This sample yields about 62,000 clones, of which 80% to 95% are seen a single time; under 15% belongs to the top ten. The count of this clone is one. Its antigen is undetermined. The source material was CD4+ or CD8+ T cells sorted from blood, sampled in a trial of the OX40 agonist ivuxolimab. The chain links TRBV25-1 to TRBJ2-3, with D maybe TRBD2 (7 bases). This TCR was sampled from an adult with an advanced solid tumor such as melanoma, head and neck, liver or kidney cancer. CDR3 region: CASSGGGDADTQYF. In DNA, the CDR3 is TGTGCCAGCAGTGGCGGGGGCGACGCAGATACGCAGTATTTT. The full variable domain, completed using reference TRBV25-1 and TRBJ2-3, is EADIYQTPRYLVIGTGKKITLECSQTMGHDKMYWYQQDPGMELHLIHYSYGVNSTEKGDLSSESTVSRIRTEHFPLTLESARPSHTSQYLCASSGGGDADTQYFGPGTRLTVL.